This TCR beta chain was identified during a study of T cell changes during pregnancy in multiple sclerosis. The V end lost 3 bases, the J end lost 2 bases, and 20 bases lay between the germline ends. Germline-derived CDR1 and CDR2 are MGHRA and YSYEKL. The CDR3 sequence is 17 residues long. Sequenced by immunoSEQ multiplex PCR; TCRdb stores in-frame clones only, minus some. The sample contains 64,000 or so clones, roughly 96% of which appear only once. The gene calls are TRBV4-1 and TRBJ2-7, with D possibly TRBD1 on 6 matching bases. This sequence originates from a female donor with multiple sclerosis, enrolled in a pregnancy study. The sequencing here drew on CD8+ T cells from peripheral blood mononuclear cells, taken after pregnancy. The CDR3 loop is CASSQEFRGNSAYEQYF. For the CDR3, the DNA is TGCGCCAGCAGCCAGGAATTCAGGGGAAACTCAGCCTACGAGCAGTACTTC.